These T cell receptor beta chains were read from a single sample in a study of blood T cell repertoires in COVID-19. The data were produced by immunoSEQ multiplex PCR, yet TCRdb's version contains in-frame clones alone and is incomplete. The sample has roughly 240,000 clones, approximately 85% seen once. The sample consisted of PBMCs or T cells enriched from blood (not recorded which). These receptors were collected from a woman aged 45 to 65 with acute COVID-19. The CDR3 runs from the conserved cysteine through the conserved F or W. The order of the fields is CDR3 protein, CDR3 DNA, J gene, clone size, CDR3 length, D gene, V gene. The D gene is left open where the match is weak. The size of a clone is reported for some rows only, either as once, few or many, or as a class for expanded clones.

CDR3: CASSLPGTSEETQYF; DNA: TGTGCCAGCAGCTTACCCGGGACTAGCGAAGAGACCCAGTACTTC; J: TRBJ2-5; size: -; length: 15; D: TRBD2; V: TRBV5-6
CDR3: CASSLEWTGTMGYTF; DNA: TGTGCCAGCAGCTTAGAATGGACAGGGACTATGGGCTACACCTTC; J: TRBJ1-2; size: -; length: 15; D: TRBD1; V: TRBV7-9
CDR3: CASAPTRDRAVHNEQFF; DNA: TGTGCCAGCGCACCGACCCGAGACAGGGCGGTCCACAATGAGCAGTTCTTC; J: TRBJ2-1; size: -; length: 17; D: TRBD1; V: TRBV7-2
CDR3: CASTTTASYEQYF; DNA: TGTGCCAGCACCACGACAGCCTCCTACGAGCAGTACTTC; J: TRBJ2-7; size: once; length: 13; D: -; V: TRBV12-3/TRBV12-4
CDR3: CASSVRPEFNYGYTF; DNA: TGTGCCAGCAGTGTAAGGCCGGAGTTTAACTATGGCTACACCTTC; J: TRBJ1-2; size: -; length: 15; D: -; V: TRBV2
CDR3: CASSFGYGNTIYF; DNA: TGTGCCAGCAGCTTCGGTTATGGAAACACCATATATTTT; J: TRBJ1-3; size: -; length: 13; D: -; V: TRBV13
CDR3: CASSLDRAYEQYF; DNA: TGTGCCAGCAGCTTGGACAGGGCCTACGAGCAGTACTTC; J: TRBJ2-7; size: -; length: 13; D: TRBD1; V: TRBV11-2
CDR3: CASRDYYNTQYF; DNA: TGTGCCAGCAGGGATTACTACAATACGCAGTATTTT; J: TRBJ2-3; size: -; length: 12; D: -; V: TRBV6-5
CDR3: CASPSGRRGNYLNTGELFF; DNA: TGTGCCAGCCCTTCCGGACGTCGGGGAAACTACCTCAACACCGGGGAGCTGTTTTTT; J: TRBJ2-2; size: -; length: 19; D: -; V: TRBV11-2
CDR3: CASSPPGTSSDEQFF; DNA: TGTGCCAGCAGCCCTCCCGGGACTAGCTCCGACGAGCAGTTCTTC; J: TRBJ2-1; size: -; length: 15; D: TRBD2; V: TRBV2
CDR3: CASSSDRVVGEQYF; DNA: TGTGCCAGCAGCTCCGACAGGGTGGTTGGCGAGCAGTACTTC; J: TRBJ2-7; size: -; length: 14; D: TRBD1; V: TRBV7-2
CDR3: CASRLFRGQEGYTF; DNA: TGTGCAAGTCGCTTATTTAGGGGGCAGGAGGGCTACACCTTC; J: TRBJ1-2; size: few; length: 14; D: -; V: TRBV12-2
CDR3: CASSPGGVGYGYTF; DNA: TGTGCCAGCAGCCCCGGCGGGGTGGGCTATGGCTACACCTTC; J: TRBJ1-2; size: -; length: 14; D: -; V: TRBV14
CDR3: CASSSAQGPGNTIYF; DNA: TGTGCCAGCTCATCAGCACAGGGCCCTGGAAACACCATATATTTT; J: TRBJ1-3; size: -; length: 15; D: -; V: TRBV18
CDR3: CASTETGNYGYTF; DNA: TGTGCCAGCACCGAGACAGGAAACTATGGCTACACCTTC; J: TRBJ1-2; size: few; length: 13; D: -; V: TRBV11-2
CDR3: CASSVGLDRAGGYTF; DNA: TGTGCCAGCAGCGTAGGTCTGGACAGGGCTGGCGGCTACACCTTC; J: TRBJ1-2; size: -; length: 15; D: TRBD1; V: TRBV9
CDR3: CASSIQGNEKLFF; DNA: TGTGCCAGTAGTATACAGGGTAATGAAAAACTGTTTTTT; J: TRBJ1-4; size: once; length: 13; D: -; V: TRBV19
CDR3: CASSLTGHLGTQYF; DNA: TGTGCCAGCAGCTTAACGGGGCACCTAGGGACCCAGTACTTC; J: TRBJ2-5; size: -; length: 14; D: -; V: TRBV7-3
CDR3: CASSRGQLNSPLHF; DNA: TGTGCCAGCAGCCGCGGACAGTTGAATTCACCCCTCCACTTT; J: TRBJ1-6; size: -; length: 14; D: -; V: TRBV3-1/TRBV3-2
CDR3: CAGGRTSNEKLFF; DNA: TGTGCCGGCGGCCGGACAAGTAATGAAAAACTGTTTTTT; J: TRBJ1-4; size: once; length: 13; D: -; V: TRBV30
CDR3: CASSPDFRVNSYGYTF; DNA: TGTGCCAGCAGCCCGGACTTTAGGGTCAATAGCTATGGCTACACCTTC; J: TRBJ1-2; size: -; length: 16; D: -; V: TRBV21-1
CDR3: CASSATSGVEDTQYF; DNA: TGTGCCAGCAGCGCGACTAGCGGGGTGGAAGATACGCAGTATTTT; J: TRBJ2-3; size: -; length: 15; D: TRBD2; V: TRBV9
CDR3: CASSPPQFGNTIYF; DNA: TGTGCCAGCAGTCCCCCGCAGTTTGGAAACACCATATATTTT; J: TRBJ1-3; size: -; length: 14; D: -; V: TRBV28
CDR3: CASSLVTSLEDTQYF; DNA: TGCGCCAGCAGCTTGGTGACTAGTCTGGAAGATACGCAGTATTTT; J: TRBJ2-3; size: -; length: 15; D: -; V: TRBV5-1
CDR3: CASSNPTGGSEAFF; DNA: TGTGCCAGCAGTAACCCGACAGGGGGCTCTGAAGCTTTCTTT; J: TRBJ1-1; size: -; length: 14; D: TRBD1; V: TRBV6-5
CDR3: CASSSGLAGYQETQYF; DNA: TGTGCCAGCAGTTCGGGACTAGCGGGGTACCAAGAGACCCAGTACTTC; J: TRBJ2-5; size: many; length: 16; D: TRBD2; V: TRBV6-5
CDR3: CASSPPSRPDTDTQYF; DNA: TGTGCCAGCTCACCACCGTCGCGGCCAGACACAGATACGCAGTATTTT; J: TRBJ2-3; size: once; length: 16; D: -; V: TRBV18
CDR3: CAISDSGGNQETQYF; DNA: TGTGCCATCAGTGACAGCGGGGGGAACCAAGAGACCCAGTACTTC; J: TRBJ2-5; size: -; length: 15; D: TRBD2; V: TRBV10-3
CDR3: CASTGAGRLNGYTF; DNA: TGTGCCAGCACTGGGGCAGGACGGCTAAATGGCTACACCTTC; J: TRBJ1-2; size: -; length: 14; D: -; V: TRBV2
CDR3: CASSLGLSGGETQYF; DNA: TGTGCCAGCAGCTTAGGCCTCTCCGGCGGGGAGACCCAGTACTTC; J: TRBJ2-5; size: -; length: 15; D: -; V: TRBV7-3
CDR3: CSVGESAFF; DNA: TGCAGCGTTGGCGAATCGGCTTTCTTT; J: TRBJ1-1; size: -; length: 9; D: -; V: TRBV29-1
CDR3: CAWSVLGGNTIYF; DNA: TGTGCCTGGAGTGTACTAGGGGGAAACACCATATATTTT; J: TRBJ1-3; size: -; length: 13; D: -; V: TRBV30
CDR3: CASSVGEGLGSPLHF; DNA: TGTGCCAGCAGCGTAGGCGAAGGTCTGGGCTCACCCCTCCACTTT; J: TRBJ1-6; size: once; length: 15; D: -; V: TRBV9
CDR3: CASSYRGQSYEQYF; DNA: TGTGCCAGCAGCTACCGCGGGCAGTCCTACGAGCAGTACTTC; J: TRBJ2-7; size: -; length: 14; D: -; V: TRBV6-5
CDR3: CASSSVAGSYNEQFF; DNA: TGTGCCAGCAGCTCAGTGGCAGGCTCCTACAATGAGCAGTTCTTC; J: TRBJ2-1; size: -; length: 15; D: -; V: TRBV11-2
CDR3: CASSIGGRGVFEQYF; DNA: TGTGCCAGTAGTATTGGCGGCAGGGGAGTGTTTGAGCAGTACTTC; J: TRBJ2-7; size: -; length: 15; D: -; V: TRBV19
CDR3: CAIGQGGVGELFF; DNA: TGTGCCATCGGACAGGGTGGTGTCGGGGAGCTGTTTTTT; J: TRBJ2-2; size: -; length: 13; D: TRBD1; V: TRBV24-1
CDR3: CASSLARQGQDTF; DNA: TGTGCCAGCAGCTTAGCGAGGCAGGGGCAGGACACCTTC; J: TRBJ1-2; size: -; length: 13; D: -; V: TRBV7-9
CDR3: CASSQDASGWDQETQYF; DNA: TGCGCCAGCAGCCAAGATGCTAGCGGGTGGGACCAAGAGACCCAGTACTTC; J: TRBJ2-5; size: -; length: 17; D: TRBD2; V: TRBV4-3
CDR3: CASSVTGESTEAFF; DNA: TGTGCCAGCAGCGTTACAGGGGAGTCCACTGAAGCTTTCTTT; J: TRBJ1-1; size: many; length: 14; D: TRBD1; V: TRBV9
CDR3: CASSPGPGGYEQYF; DNA: TGTGCCAGCAGCCCCGGGCCCGGAGGCTACGAGCAGTACTTC; J: TRBJ2-7; size: -; length: 14; D: -; V: TRBV11-2
CDR3: CASSASVEGQPEAFF; DNA: TGTGCCAGCAGCGCCTCAGTGGAGGGGCAGCCTGAAGCTTTCTTT; J: TRBJ1-1; size: -; length: 15; D: -; V: TRBV9
CDR3: CSVNRGIQETQYF; DNA: TGCAGCGTCAACAGGGGAATTCAAGAGACCCAGTACTTC; J: TRBJ2-5; size: -; length: 13; D: TRBD1; V: TRBV29-1
CDR3: CAWSVLGGAQSRTGELFF; DNA: TGTGCCTGGAGTGTACTAGGCGGGGCCCAATCGAGGACCGGGGAGCTGTTTTTT; J: TRBJ2-2; size: -; length: 18; D: -; V: TRBV30
CDR3: CAYWGSAYGYTF; DNA: TGTGCCTATTGGGGCAGCGCGTATGGCTACACCTTC; J: TRBJ1-2; size: -; length: 12; D: -; V: TRBV30
CDR3: CASSPGQQNTEAFF; DNA: TGTGCCAGCTCACCGGGACAGCAGAACACTGAAGCTTTCTTT; J: TRBJ1-1; size: once; length: 14; D: TRBD1; V: TRBV18
CDR3: CASSLDGERGLGGYTF; DNA: TGTGCCAGCAGCTTAGACGGGGAACGGGGACTAGGTGGCTACACCTTC; J: TRBJ1-2; size: once; length: 16; D: -; V: TRBV7-2
CDR3: CASSVAQGAMNTEAFF; DNA: TGTGCCAGCAGCGTAGCCCAAGGGGCGATGAACACTGAAGCTTTCTTT; J: TRBJ1-1; size: -; length: 16; D: -; V: TRBV9
CDR3: CASSAPSGVDSYEQYF; DNA: TGTGCCAGCAGCGCGCCCAGCGGGGTCGACTCCTACGAGCAGTACTTC; J: TRBJ2-7; size: -; length: 16; D: TRBD2; V: TRBV9
CDR3: CASSQRDEQFF; DNA: TGCGCCAGCAGCCAGCGGGATGAGCAGTTCTTC; J: TRBJ2-1; size: -; length: 11; D: -; V: TRBV4-3
CDR3: CASSYEAQGRGYTF; DNA: TGTGCCAGCAGTTATGAAGCTCAGGGCCGAGGCTACACCTTC; J: TRBJ1-2; size: few; length: 14; D: -; V: TRBV6-5
CDR3: CASSRGTVNYGYTF; DNA: TGCGCCAGCAGCCGGGGGACGGTGAACTATGGCTACACCTTC; J: TRBJ1-2; size: -; length: 14; D: -; V: TRBV5-1
CDR3: CASSLRGGNTDTQYF; DNA: TGTGCCAGCAGCTTACGGGGGGGGAACACAGATACGCAGTATTTT; J: TRBJ2-3; size: -; length: 15; D: TRBD2; V: TRBV7-6
CDR3: CAWSKLRVGNTEAFF; DNA: TGTGCCTGGAGTAAACTTCGGGTCGGGAACACTGAAGCTTTCTTT; J: TRBJ1-1; size: -; length: 15; D: -; V: TRBV30
CDR3: CASTLDRVRGYTF; DNA: TGTGCCAGCACCTTAGACAGGGTTCGTGGCTACACCTTC; J: TRBJ1-2; size: -; length: 13; D: TRBD1; V: TRBV5-4